The 20 T cell receptor beta chains below all came from one sample that was sequenced in a study of T cell responses to AZD1222 COVID-19 vaccine. Assay used: immunoSEQ multiplex PCR; TCRdb lists only in-frame clones, some missing. The sample holds 150,000 to 200,000 clones, around 90% seen once. The sequencing here drew on peripheral blood, taken on day 0 of AZD1222 vaccination. The source is an adult in good health.

With regard to this clone: An end of the junction does not agree with germline; a read error may underlie this. The genes are TRBV2 and TRBJ2-5, with D tentatively TRBD2 (7 bases). Germline V gene lookup returns CDR1 SNHLY and CDR2 FYNNEI. This CDR3 has 14 residues. CDR3 sequence: CASREGGAKETQYF. The CDR3, as DNA: TGTGCCAGCAGAGAAGGGGGGGCGAAGGAGACCCAGTACTTC.

The chain couples TRBV4-1 to TRBJ1-5; 7 bases are a match to TRBD1. This CDR3 is 16 amino acids long. The germline CDR1 and CDR2 sequences are MGHRA and YSYEKL. V shed 0 bases, J shed 9 bases, and the junction held 11 bases outside the gene matches. As DNA, the CDR3 is TGCGCCAGCAGCCAAGAGGCAGGGGGGACTATAATGCCCCAGCATTTT. It encodes CASSQEAGGTIMPQHF.

The J gene is TRBJ2-5, the V gene TRBV7-2, with unresolved D. V lost 6 bases and J lost 4, with 9 bases in between. CDR3 length equals 12 residues. Germline lookup yields CDR1 SGHTA and CDR2 FQGNSA. CDR3 region: CASSTYRETQYF. The DNA for the CDR3 is TGTGCCAGCAGTACATATAGAGAGACCCAGTACTTC.

V is TRBV27 and J is TRBJ1-5; TRBD1 is a possible D gene (5 bases). This CDR3 has 15 residues. V shed 6 bases and J shed 1 base, with 13 bases lying between them. CDR1 is MNHEY and CDR2 is SMNVEV in the germline V gene (reference sequence). This chain's CDR3 is CASRSGTGSNQPQHF. The CDR3 DNA is TGTGCCAGCAGATCCGGGACGGGGAGCAATCAGCCCCAGCATTTT.

The chain recombines TRBV2 with TRBJ1-3; D is possibly TRBD1 (6 bases). Per the germline V gene, CDR1 is SNHLY and CDR2 is FYNNEI. V lost 6 bases and J 1 base, leaving 16 bases between the germline ends. This CDR3 is 16 amino acids long. This CDR3 is CASSAQGRMSGNTIYF. CDR3 DNA sequence: TGTGCCAGCAGCGCACAGGGTCGGATGTCTGGAAACACCATATATTTT.

The genes are TRBV18 and TRBJ1-1; D remains ambiguous. The CDR3 consists of 15 residues. V gave up 0 bases and J gave up 0 bases, with 8 bases separating them. The germline gives CDR1 KGHSH, CDR2 LQKENI. CDR3 bases: TGTGCCAGCTCACCACCGGTCAGGATGAACACTGAAGCTTTCTTT. It yields the protein CASSPPVRMNTEAFF.

The gene calls are TRBV28 and TRBJ2-3; no clear D gene. Germline V lookup: CDR1 MDHEN, CDR2 SYDVKM. V gave up 1 base and J gave up 6 bases, with 11 bases separating them. The CDR3 spans 14 residues. CDR3 nucleotides: TGTGCCAGCAGTTTATTCATCCTCCCCGATACGCAGTATTTT. This codes for CASSLFILPDTQYF.

This sequence joins TRBV4-2 and TRBJ1-2, with D unclear. Per germline, CDR1 LGHNA and CDR2 YNFKEQ. This CDR3 has 14 amino acids. V was trimmed by 0 bases and J by 8 bases, leaving 13 bases between them. Here the CDR3 DNA reads TGTGCCAGCAGCCAAGAGGAAGGGTCGGGCGGCTACACCTTC. It codes for CASSQEEGSGGYTF.

The chain is built from TRBV14 and TRBJ2-1; a weak D match, TRBD2 (5 bases). Per the germline V gene, CDR1 is SGHDN and CDR2 is FVKESK. The V end was cut by 5 bases, the J end by 0 bases, with 14 bases between. There are 16 residues in the CDR3. The CDR3 reads CASSKGSASSYNEQFF. The CDR3 DNA reads TGTGCCAGCAGCAAAGGTAGCGCGAGCTCCTACAATGAGCAGTTCTTC.

For the CDR3, the DNA is TGCGCCAGCAGCTTGAATACGGCAGGGGGTGGCGAAAAACTGTTTTTT. This gives the protein CASSLNTAGGGEKLFF. J is TRBJ1-4 and V is TRBV5-1, with TRBD1 matching over 7 bases. V gave up 1 base and J gave up 8 bases; unmatched junction bases: 11. Germline CDR1 and CDR2: SGHRS and YFSETQ. This CDR3 is built from 16 residues.

This sequence joins TRBV28 and TRBJ1-6, with 8 bases matching TRBD1. V dropped 3 bases and J dropped 7; count of bases not matched to a gene: 5. Germline CDR1 MDHEN, CDR2 SYDVKM. The CDR3 extends over 15 amino acids. DNA of the CDR3: TGTGCCAGCAGTTTCGGGGGACAGGTCAATTCACCCCTCCACTTT. Amino acid sequence: CASSFGGQVNSPLHF.

The gene calls are TRBV4-3 and TRBJ2-1, with D perhaps being TRBD1 or TRBD2 (5 bases each). CDR1 and CDR2 from the germline V gene are LGHNA and YSLEER. CDR3 size: 17 residues. V lost 0 bases, J lost 5 bases, and 17 bases lay in between. CDR3 sequence reads: CASSQDWGTGQNNEQFF. The CDR3 DNA sequence: TGCGCCAGCAGCCAAGATTGGGGGACCGGACAAAACAATGAGCAGTTCTTC.

V gene TRBV7-2 combines with J gene TRBJ1-1; no reliable D call. The germline gives CDR1 SGHTA, CDR2 FQGNSA. V lost 5 bases and J 3 bases, leaving 10 bases between the germline ends. The CDR3 runs to 13 residues. CDR3 DNA sequence: TGTGCCAGCAGCCGTCGGGCGGACACTGAAGCTTTCTTT. Translating gives CASSRRADTEAFF.

V and J are TRBV10-3 and TRBJ2-3; D gene uncertain. The CDR3 runs to 13 residues. V lost 3 bases, J lost 7 bases, and 11 bases lay in between. Germline assignment: CDR1 ENHRY and CDR2 SYGVKD. CDR3 coding DNA: TGTGCCATCAGTGACAGAAGCGCCAATACGCAGTATTTT. Its translation: CAISDRSANTQYF.

The chain employs TRBV28 and TRBJ1-5; D possibly corresponds to TRBD1 (6 bases). CDR3 size: 16 residues. Germline V CDR1 and CDR2: MDHEN, SYDVKM. V was clipped by 7 bases and J by 0 bases, with 16 bases between them. The CDR3: CASNSLRGGSNQPQHF. The CDR3 DNA reads TGTGCCAGCAATTCCCTCAGGGGAGGTAGCAATCAGCCCCAGCATTTT.

V and J are TRBV7-2 and TRBJ2-2; D is perhaps TRBD2 (6 bases). With 5 bases removed from V and 4 bases from J, the gap between germline ends came to 8 bases. This CDR3 contains 13 residues. The germline gives CDR1 SGHTA, CDR2 FQGNSA. CDR3 in DNA: TGTGCCAGCAGCCGGGACTTCACCGGGGAGCTGTTTTTT. Translation gives CASSRDFTGELFF.

V is TRBV6-2 or TRBV6-3 and J is TRBJ1-5; 12 bases align to TRBD1. This CDR3 is built from 17 residues. J lost 5 bases, V lost 2 bases, and 7 bases had no gene match. Germline CDR1 is MNHEY and CDR2 is SVGEGT. The CDR3 coding sequence is TGTGCCAGCAGTTACCCGGGGACAGGGGGCCAACATCAGCCCCAGCATTTT. Protein sequence: CASSYPGTGGQHQPQHF.

The V and J genes are TRBV10-3 and TRBJ2-3; 8 nucleotides agree with TRBD2. Germline trimming cut 5 bases from V and 1 base from J; bases unmatched to any gene: 5. Germline V CDR1 and CDR2: ENHRY, SYGVKD. The CDR3 contains 15 residues. The CDR3 region is CAISTGREGTDTQYF. The CDR3 DNA sequence: TGTGCCATCAGTACGGGGCGGGAGGGCACAGATACGCAGTATTTT.

This chain joins TRBV7-2 and TRBJ2-2; 9 bases line up with TRBD1. J lost 6 bases, V lost 5 bases, and 13 bases had no gene match. CDR3 length equals 17 residues. The germline gives CDR1 SGHTA, CDR2 FQGNSA. CDR3 region: CASSITSDRGRAGELFF. CDR3 in DNA: TGTGCCAGCAGCATAACTTCGGACAGGGGACGGGCCGGGGAGCTGTTTTTT.

The CDR3 here is CASSRLAGAPGELFF. CDR3 nucleotides: TGTGCCAGCAGTAGACTAGCGGGAGCACCCGGGGAGCTGTTTTTT. The chain couples TRBV6-2 or TRBV6-3 to TRBJ2-2, with 12 bases that match TRBD2. Germline V gene sequence: CDR1 MNHEY, CDR2 SVGEGT. The CDR3 runs to 15 residues. J was trimmed by 6 bases and V by 5 bases; bases with no gene match: 4.